This is a list of T cell receptor beta chains from one sample in a study of OX40 agonist ivuxolimab in advanced cancers. Repertoires were generated with immunoSEQ multiplex PCR, while TCRdb's copy carries only in-frame clones and drops some. The sample has some 150,000 clones; about 93% are singletons. Sequenced here: CD4+ or CD8+ T cells sorted from blood, sampled in a trial of the OX40 agonist ivuxolimab. The receptor set was obtained from an adult with an advanced solid tumor such as melanoma, head and neck, liver or kidney cancer. CDR3s include the opening cysteine and the closing phenylalanine or tryptophan. Fields, in order: D gene, J gene, clone size, V gene, CDR3 DNA, CDR3 protein. D genes are given only for firm matches. Expanded clones are given a class, and other clones once, few, many or no size at all.

TRBD1	TRBJ1-1	-	TRBV4-3	TGCGCCAGCAGCCAAGGGGGATGGACAGGCGATTGGGCTGAAGCTTTCTTT	CASSQGGWTGDWAEAFF
TRBD1	TRBJ2-7	once	TRBV27	TGTGCCAGCAGTTTCAGGGCGACAGGGAACTCCTACGAGCAGTACTTC	CASSFRATGNSYEQYF
TRBD1	TRBJ1-2	-	TRBV7-8	TGTGCCAGCAGCCAGGACAGGGGCCTTAGCTATGGCTACACCTTC	CASSQDRGLSYGYTF
TRBD1	TRBJ1-6	few	TRBV5-4	TGTGCCAGCAGCTTGGACAGGGGACAGGGCTCACCCCTCCACTTT	CASSLDRGQGSPLHF
-	TRBJ1-4	-	TRBV5-1	TGCGCCAGCAGCTTGGGTCGGGAACGGCGGGAAAAACTGTTTTTT	CASSLGRERREKLFF
TRBD2	TRBJ2-5	few	TRBV7-2	TGTGCCAGCAGCGCCGGGACTAGCGGGGGAGAGACCCAGTACTTC	CASSAGTSGGETQYF
-	TRBJ2-3	-	TRBV18	TGTGCCAGCTCACCCGGGTTGTGGGATACGCAGTATTTT	CASSPGLWDTQYF
-	TRBJ1-2	-	TRBV29-1	TGCAGCGTCCCAGAGACGGCGAGGGATGGCTACACCTTC	CSVPETARDGYTF
-	TRBJ2-1	-	TRBV5-1	TGCGCCAGCAGCCTAGAGAGCTCCTACAATGAGCAGTTCTTC	CASSLESSYNEQFF
-	TRBJ2-5	-	TRBV5-1	TGCGCCAGCAGCAGACAAGGACAGCAAGAGACCCAGTACTTC	CASSRQGQQETQYF
TRBD1	TRBJ2-5	-	TRBV12-5	TGTGCTAGTGGTTCGGGACAGGGTGAGACCCAGTACTTC	CASGSGQGETQYF
-	TRBJ2-4	-	TRBV4-3	TGCGCCAGCAGCCAAGTCCCTTACCTAGCCAAAAACATTCAGTACTTC	CASSQVPYLAKNIQYF
-	TRBJ2-4	-	TRBV4-3	TGCGCCAGCAGCCAAGGTCAGCTAGCCAAAAACATTCAGTACTTC	CASSQGQLAKNIQYF
TRBD2	TRBJ2-3	-	TRBV2	TGTGCCAGCAGTCCTGGGGGGAGGGCCGGGGATACGCAGTATTTT	CASSPGGRAGDTQYF
-	TRBJ2-5	-	TRBV4-1	TGCGCCAGCAGCCCTGAGAACACTGGCAGAGAGACCCAGTACTTC	CASSPENTGRETQYF
-	TRBJ2-1	-	TRBV19	TGTGCCAGTGGGGCTAGCCGAGGCAATGAGCAGTTCTTC	CASGASRGNEQFF
-	TRBJ2-4	-	TRBV27	TGTGCCAGCAGGGGGAGTGCCGGGAACATTCAGTACTTC	CASRGSAGNIQYF
-	TRBJ1-2	-	TRBV10-3	TGTGCCATCAGTAGGAACTATGGCTACACCTTC	CAISRNYGYTF
-	TRBJ2-6	-	TRBV9	TGTGCCAGCAGATTCTCTGGGGCCAACGTCCTGACTTTC	CASRFSGANVLTF
TRBD2	TRBJ2-3	-	TRBV4-1	TGCGCCAGCAGCCAAGATCGAAGCGGGAGACCAGGAGATACGCAGTATTTT	CASSQDRSGRPGDTQYF
TRBD1	TRBJ2-7	-	TRBV7-2	TGTGCCAGCAGTGGACCGGGACAGGCTCCCTACGAGCAGTACTTC	CASSGPGQAPYEQYF
TRBD1	TRBJ2-1	-	TRBV27	TGTGCCAGCAGCCTAGGGGACAGGGGCAGTAATGAGCAGTTCTTC	CASSLGDRGSNEQFF